The T cell receptor beta chain described here comes from a study of T cells in Graves' hyperthyroidism and ophthalmopathy. Turning to the study itself: Peripheral blood draws took place at initial diagnosis, ahead of any treatment.

Broader study findings: In the blood, most expanded thyroid clonotypes above 0.001 appeared as well.

CDR3 length: 16 amino acids. Germline V gene data show CDR1 as PRHDT and CDR2 as FYEKMQ (reference sequence). Trimming shortened V by 2 bases and J by 4 bases, and 17 bases separated the two germline ends. This clonotype showed up just a few times. Its antigen remains unknown. Template material for amplifying TCR beta CDR3 regions consisted of RNA transcripts. Primed by the HTBI set, a first-round RT-PCR was run on the TCR CDR3. TCRdb re-derived calls from the multiplex PCR reads in MiXCR, one entry per CDR3 protein. The sample shows 300,000 to 450,000 distinct CDR3 sequences, around 13% of them seen only once. Ophthalmopathy in the patients scored at least 3 on Clinical Activity Score and at least 4 on NOSPECS grade, lasting under 3 months. A roughly 9.7 ml volume of fresh peripheral blood provided the PBMCs.

The sequence derives from a woman aged 25 to 39 with Graves' ophthalmopathy. Source material: blood. V gene TRBV13 combines with J gene TRBJ1-2; D remains ambiguous. The CDR3 spells CASSLYGLLGVYGYTF. CDR3 coding DNA: TGTGCCAGCAGCTTATATGGGCTGTTGGGTGTCTATGGCTACACCTTC. Using reference TRBV13 and TRBJ1-2 for the parts outside the CDR3, the full variable domain is AAGVIQSPRHLIKEKRETATLKCYPIPRHDTVYWYQQGPGQDPQFLISFYEKMQSDKGSIPDRFSAQQFSDYHSELNMSSLELGDSALYFCASSLYGLLGVYGYTFGSGTRLTVV.